Listed here is a single T cell receptor beta chain. Repertoires were generated with immunoSEQ multiplex PCR, while TCRdb's copy carries only in-frame clones and drops some. The sample has 15,000 to 20,000 clones; over 80% are singletons. This record comes from a study of OX40 agonist ivuxolimab in advanced cancers. This clonotype was obtained from an adult with an advanced solid tumor such as melanoma, head and neck, liver or kidney cancer. The specimen comprised CD4+ or CD8+ T cells sorted from blood, sampled in a trial of the OX40 agonist ivuxolimab.

CDR3 sequence reads: CASSEGQGGYEQYF. The CDR3 DNA follows: TGTGCCAGCAGTGAGGGACAGGGGGGCTACGAGCAGTACTTC. V is TRBV6-1 and J is TRBJ2-7; 11 bases map to TRBD1. Germline-derived CDR1 and CDR2 are MNHNS and SASEGT. The CDR3 is 14 amino acids. J gave up 3 bases and V 3 bases, and 1 base lay outside the gene matches.